These T cell receptor beta chains were read from a single sample in a study of cytomegalovirus exposure and HLA in healthy donors. TCRdb's copy holds only in-frame clones and misses some; the assay was immunoSEQ multiplex PCR. The sample contains around 210,000 clones, approximately 79% of which appear only once. What was sequenced was PBMCs. The origin of the receptors is a man between 50 and 59 years old in good health and CMV-seronegative. Each CDR3 is given with its conserved first and last residue. A D gene is named only where the DNA matches it firmly. The size field is filled for only some rows; it gives once, few, many or a size class.

. | TRBJ1-5 | TRBV19 | few | TGTGCCAGTTCTCCCACCTCGGGGCAGCCCCAGCATTTT | CASSPTSGQPQHF
TRBD2 | TRBJ2-7 | TRBV5-1 | . | TGCGCCAGCAGCTTGGCGGGACTAGCGACCTACGAGCAGTACTTC | CASSLAGLATYEQYF
TRBD2 | TRBJ2-7 | TRBV10-2 | . | TGCGCCAGCAGCCAAGGGGGTGCGGGAGGTGGCGAGCAGTACTTC | CASSQGGAGGGEQYF
. | TRBJ1-1 | TRBV28 | once | TGTGCCAGCTTCAAAAACACTGAAGCTTTCTTT | CASFKNTEAFF
. | TRBJ2-3 | TRBV15 | once | TGTGCCACCAGCAGAGTCCCACTAGACACAGATACGCAGTATTTT | CATSRVPLDTDTQYF
. | TRBJ2-7 | TRBV23-1 | . | TGCGCCAGCAGTCAGAGGGCAGTTCTTAACGAGCAGTACTTC | CASSQRAVLNEQYF
. | TRBJ2-7 | TRBV7-9 | . | TGTGCCAGCAGCTCGGGCCTCGGGCGGGCCTCCTACGAGCAGTACTTC | CASSSGLGRASYEQYF
TRBD2 | TRBJ2-3 | TRBV2 | . | TGTGCCAGCAGTTACTATCTAGCGGGAGCCACAGATACGCAGTATTTT | CASSYYLAGATDTQYF
TRBD2 | TRBJ2-4 | TRBV19 | . | TGTGCCAGTAGCCGACTAGCGGGAGGGGACATTCAGTACTTC | CASSRLAGGDIQYF
. | TRBJ2-2 | TRBV15 | few | TGTGCCACCAGCAGAGATCGGGCCAGCCGGGGGGCTGATTCGAACACCGGGGAGCTGTTTTTT | CATSRDRASRGADSNTGELFF
. | TRBJ2-2 | TRBV5-1 | . | TGCGCCAGCAGCTTGGACAGTAAAAACACCGGGGAGCTGTTTTTT | CASSLDSKNTGELFF
TRBD1 | TRBJ2-6 | TRBV7-9 | . | TGTGCCAGCAGCTCCTACAGGGGACGTGGGGCCAACGTCCTGACTTTC | CASSSYRGRGANVLTF
TRBD2 | TRBJ2-1 | TRBV28 | . | TGTGCCAGCAGTTTGGGGGGTGGGGAGGGCCGCTACAATGAGCAGTTCTTC | CASSLGGGEGRYNEQFF
. | TRBJ1-2 | TRBV29-1 | . | TGCAGCGTTCCCCGGGCGGGAGGCTACACCTTC | CSVPRAGGYTF
. | TRBJ2-1 | TRBV2 | once | TGTGCCAGCAGTACACCGAGGGGGTGGACGGGATCCTCCTACAATGAGCAGTTCTTC | CASSTPRGWTGSSYNEQFF
. | TRBJ2-2 | TRBV29-1 | . | TGCAGCGCCGTGACAGACACCGGGGAGCTGTTTTTT | CSAVTDTGELFF